These 8 T cell receptor beta chains came from one sample sequenced in a study of graft-versus-host responses after intestinal transplantation. Profiling relied on immunoSEQ multiplex PCR, and the TCRdb table lists in-frame clones only, not all of them. The sample comprises 20,000 or so clones, roughly 80% of which are singletons, and about 2.1% rests with the top ten. The sample in question was PBMCs, obtained 14 days after transplant. The receptors shown here come from a human patient who received an intestinal transplant, so some T cells may come from the graft donor.

Regarding this clone: The germline gene is not matched at one end of the junction; a read error may be the cause. J is TRBJ2-7 and V is TRBV9; TRBD1 matches at 8 bases. This CDR3 contains 12 residues. CDR1 and CDR2 (germline): SGDLS, YYNGEE. The CDR3 DNA sequence: TGTGCCTGCAGCGTACAGGGGGGCGAGCAGTACTTC. Protein: CACSVQGGEQYF.

The V gene is TRBV5-4, the J gene TRBJ2-7; TRBD2 agrees at 10 bases. CDR1 is SGHNT and CDR2 is YYREEE in the germline V gene (reference sequence). V lost 1 base and J lost 2; bases outside the gene matches: 6. This CDR3 contains 16 residues. The DNA for the CDR3 is TGTGCCAGCAGCTTGCCCAGCGGGGGGGAAACCTACGAGCAGTACTTC. Its translation is CASSLPSGGETYEQYF.

The chain joins TRBV5-4 to TRBJ2-7, with 9 bases matching TRBD1. The CDR3 totals 14 residues. CDR1 is SGHNT and CDR2 is YYREEE in the germline V gene (reference sequence). V lost 3 bases to trimming and J lost 5 bases; unmatched junction nucleotides: 6. For the CDR3, the DNA is TGTGCCAGCAGCTGGGGACAGGGTGCACACGAGCAGTACTTC. Residues: CASSWGQGAHEQYF.

On this clone: One end of the junction fails to match germline, which may point to a read error. The sample carries other DNA sequences with the same CDR3. The rearrangement uses TRBV6-5 and TRBJ2-3; no definite D call. The germline V gene has CDR1 MNHEY and CDR2 SVGAGI. CDR3 length equals 14 residues. The CDR3 DNA reads TGTGCCAGTAGTTTCTTACCTCGGGTAGATACGCAGTATTTT. As protein: CASSFLPRVDTQYF.

The rearrangement uses TRBV15 and TRBJ2-7; perhaps TRBD2 as D (5 bases). This CDR3 is 15 amino acids long. Germline CDR1 LNHNV, CDR2 YYDKDF (reference sequence). V was shortened by 4 bases and J by 5 bases, with 18 bases between the two germline ends. The CDR3 is CATSKDFGELNEQYF. Here the CDR3 DNA reads TGTGCCACCAGCAAAGATTTCGGGGAACTGAACGAGCAGTACTTC.

The rearrangement uses TRBV6-4 and TRBJ2-1, with 16 bases fitting TRBD2. The CDR3 covers 16 residues. The ends lost 5 bases at V and 6 bases at J; junction bases unmatched: 4. The germline V gene has CDR1 MRHNA and CDR2 SNTAGT. In nucleotides, the CDR3 is TGTGCCAGCAGTCCCGGGACTAGCGGGGGGGCCAATGAGCAGTTCTTC. It yields the protein CASSPGTSGGANEQFF.

The chain joins TRBV5-1 to TRBJ2-1, with D uncertain. The CDR3 is 12 amino acids. CDR1 SGHRS and CDR2 YFSETQ come from the germline V gene. The ends were cut back, 3 bases at V and 8 bases at J, with 9 bases in the middle. CDR3 in DNA: TGCGCCAGCAGCTCCCGGCTCGATGAGCAGTTCTTC. It encodes CASSSRLDEQFF. The whole variable domain, remainder taken from reference TRBV5-1 and TRBJ2-1, is KAGVTQTPRYLIKTRGQQVTLSCSPISGHRSVSWYQQTPGQGLQFLFEYFSETQRNKGNFPGRFSGRQFSNSRSEMNVSTLELGDSALYLCASSSRLDEQFFGPGTRLTVL.

This CDR3 is CAISASGLSGETQYF. The CDR3 DNA sequence: TGTGCCATCAGTGCTTCGGGCCTCTCAGGGGAGACCCAGTACTTC. J is TRBJ2-5 and V is TRBV10-3, with D perhaps TRBD1 (5 bases). The CDR3 totals 15 residues. V was trimmed by 4 bases and J by 5 bases, leaving 17 bases between them. Germline CDR1 reads ENHRY; CDR2 reads SYGVKD.